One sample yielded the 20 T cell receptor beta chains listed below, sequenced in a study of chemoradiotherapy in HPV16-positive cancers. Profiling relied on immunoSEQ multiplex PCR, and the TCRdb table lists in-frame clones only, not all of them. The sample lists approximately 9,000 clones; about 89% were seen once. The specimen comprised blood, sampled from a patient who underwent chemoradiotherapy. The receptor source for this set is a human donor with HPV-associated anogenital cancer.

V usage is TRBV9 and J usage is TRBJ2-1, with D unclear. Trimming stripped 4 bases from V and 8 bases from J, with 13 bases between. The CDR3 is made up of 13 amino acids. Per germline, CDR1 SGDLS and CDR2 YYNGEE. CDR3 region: CASSTMMADEQFF. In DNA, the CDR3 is TGTGCCAGCAGCACGATGATGGCGGATGAGCAGTTCTTC.

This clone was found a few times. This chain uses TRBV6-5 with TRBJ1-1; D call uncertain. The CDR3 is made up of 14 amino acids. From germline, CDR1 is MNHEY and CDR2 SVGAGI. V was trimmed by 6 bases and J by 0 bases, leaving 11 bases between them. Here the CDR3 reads CASSPVSLNTEAFF. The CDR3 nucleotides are TGTGCCAGCAGCCCCGTAAGCTTGAACACTGAAGCTTTCTTT.

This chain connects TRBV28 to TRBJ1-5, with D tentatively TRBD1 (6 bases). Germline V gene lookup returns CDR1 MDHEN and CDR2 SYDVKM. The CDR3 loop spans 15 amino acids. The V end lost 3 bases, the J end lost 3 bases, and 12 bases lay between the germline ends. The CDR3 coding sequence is TGTGCCAGCAGTTTTCGGGGGGCAGACAATCAGCCCCAGCATTTT. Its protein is CASSFRGADNQPQHF.

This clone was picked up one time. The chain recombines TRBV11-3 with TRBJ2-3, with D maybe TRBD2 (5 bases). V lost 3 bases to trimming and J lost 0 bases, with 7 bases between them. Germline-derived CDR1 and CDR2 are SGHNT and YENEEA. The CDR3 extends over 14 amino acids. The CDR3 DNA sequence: TGTGCCAGCAGCTTTGAGGGAAGCACAGATACGCAGTATTTT. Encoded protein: CASSFEGSTDTQYF.

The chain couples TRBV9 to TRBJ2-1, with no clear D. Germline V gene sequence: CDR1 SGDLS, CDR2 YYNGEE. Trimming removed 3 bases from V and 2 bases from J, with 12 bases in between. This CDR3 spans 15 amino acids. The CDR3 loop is CASSEDGTTYNEQFF. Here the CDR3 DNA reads TGTGCCAGCAGCGAGGACGGAACGACCTACAATGAGCAGTTCTTC. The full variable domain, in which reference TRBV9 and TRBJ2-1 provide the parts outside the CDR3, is DSGVTQTPKHLITATGQRVTLRCSPRSGDLSVYWYQQSLDQGLQFLIQYYNGEERAKGNILERFSAQQFPDLHSELNLSSLELGDSALYFCASSEDGTTYNEQFFGPGTRLTVL.

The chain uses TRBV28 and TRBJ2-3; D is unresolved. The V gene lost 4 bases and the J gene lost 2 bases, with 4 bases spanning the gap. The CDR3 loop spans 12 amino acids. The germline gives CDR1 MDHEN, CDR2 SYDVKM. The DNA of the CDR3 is TGTGCCAGCAGTTCCCCCACAGATACGCAGTATTTT. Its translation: CASSSPTDTQYF. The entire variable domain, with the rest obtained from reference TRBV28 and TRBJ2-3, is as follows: DVKVTQSSRYLVKRTGEKVFLECVQDMDHENMFWYRQDPGLGLRLIYFSYDVKMKEKGDIPEGYSVSREKKERFSLILESASTNQTSMYLCASSSPTDTQYFGPGTRLTVL.

CDR3 region: CASSQAGNYGYTF. The DNA of the CDR3 is TGTGCCAGCAGCCAGGCAGGGAACTATGGCTACACCTTC. The J gene is TRBJ1-2, the V gene TRBV11-2; TRBD1 is a possible D gene (5 bases). The germline CDR1 and CDR2 sequences are SGHAT and FQNNGV. The CDR3 covers 13 residues. V dropped 5 bases and J dropped 2 bases, with 9 bases sitting between them.

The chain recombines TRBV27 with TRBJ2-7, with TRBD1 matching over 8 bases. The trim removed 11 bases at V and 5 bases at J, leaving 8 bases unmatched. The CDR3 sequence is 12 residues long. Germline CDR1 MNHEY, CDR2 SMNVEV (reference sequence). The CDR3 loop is CAVQGALDEQYF. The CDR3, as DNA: TGTGCCGTCCAGGGGGCGCTGGACGAGCAGTACTTC.

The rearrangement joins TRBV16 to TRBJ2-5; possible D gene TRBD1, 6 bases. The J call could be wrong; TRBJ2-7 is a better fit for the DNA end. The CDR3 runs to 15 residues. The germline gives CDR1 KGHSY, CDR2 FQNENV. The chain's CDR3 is CASSRATGLGNEQYF. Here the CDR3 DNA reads TGTGCCAGCAGCCGAGCGACAGGCCTTGGAAACGAGCAGTACTTC.

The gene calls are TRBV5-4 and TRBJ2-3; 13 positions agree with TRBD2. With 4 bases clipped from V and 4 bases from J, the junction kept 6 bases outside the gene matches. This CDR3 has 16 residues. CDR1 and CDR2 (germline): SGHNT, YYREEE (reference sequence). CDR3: CASSGGLAGPADTQYF. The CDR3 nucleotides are TGTGCCAGCAGCGGGGGACTAGCGGGACCCGCAGATACGCAGTATTTT.

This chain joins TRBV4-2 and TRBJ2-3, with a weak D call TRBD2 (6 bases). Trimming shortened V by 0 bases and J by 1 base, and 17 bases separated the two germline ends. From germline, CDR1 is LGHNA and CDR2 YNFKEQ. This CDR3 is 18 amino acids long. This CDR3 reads CASSQDRQGGARTDTQYF. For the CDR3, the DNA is TGTGCCAGCAGCCAAGATCGCCAGGGCGGGGCGCGCACAGATACGCAGTATTTT.

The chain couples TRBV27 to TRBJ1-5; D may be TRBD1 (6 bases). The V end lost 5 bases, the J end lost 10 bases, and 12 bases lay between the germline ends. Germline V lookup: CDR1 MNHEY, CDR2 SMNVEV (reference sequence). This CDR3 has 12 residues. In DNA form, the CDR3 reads TGTGCCAGCAGTCCAACAGGGTTACCCCAGCATTTT. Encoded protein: CASSPTGLPQHF.

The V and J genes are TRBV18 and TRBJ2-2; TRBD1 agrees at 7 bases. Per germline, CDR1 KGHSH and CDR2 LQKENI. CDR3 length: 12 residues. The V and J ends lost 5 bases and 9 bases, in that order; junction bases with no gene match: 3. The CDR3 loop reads CASSSGQRELFF. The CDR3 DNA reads TGTGCCAGCTCATCGGGACAGAGGGAGCTGTTTTTT.

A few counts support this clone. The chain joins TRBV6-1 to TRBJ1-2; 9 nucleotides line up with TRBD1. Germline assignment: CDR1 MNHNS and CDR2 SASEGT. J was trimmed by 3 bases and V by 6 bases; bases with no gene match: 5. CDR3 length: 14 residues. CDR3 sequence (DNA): TGTGCCAGCAGCCGGGACAGGGCGGACTATGGCTACACCTTC. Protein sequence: CASSRDRADYGYTF.

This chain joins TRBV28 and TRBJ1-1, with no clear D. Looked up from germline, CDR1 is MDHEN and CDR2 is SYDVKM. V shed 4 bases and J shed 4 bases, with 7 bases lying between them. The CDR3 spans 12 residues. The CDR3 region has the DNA TGTGCCAGCAGTTATAGGACCACTGAAGCTTTCTTT. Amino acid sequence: CASSYRTTEAFF.

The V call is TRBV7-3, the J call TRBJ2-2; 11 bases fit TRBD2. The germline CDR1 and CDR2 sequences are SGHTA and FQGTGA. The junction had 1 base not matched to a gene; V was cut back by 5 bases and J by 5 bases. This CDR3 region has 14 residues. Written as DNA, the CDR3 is TGTGCCAGCAGCCGACTAGCGGGGACCGGGGAGCTGTTTTTT. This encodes CASSRLAGTGELFF.

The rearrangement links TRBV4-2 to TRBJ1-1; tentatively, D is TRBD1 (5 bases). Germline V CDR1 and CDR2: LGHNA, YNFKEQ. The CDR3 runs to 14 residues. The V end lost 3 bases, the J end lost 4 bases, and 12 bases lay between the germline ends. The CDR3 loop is CASSQERGATEAFF. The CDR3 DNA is TGTGCCAGCAGCCAGGAGAGGGGAGCCACTGAAGCTTTCTTT.

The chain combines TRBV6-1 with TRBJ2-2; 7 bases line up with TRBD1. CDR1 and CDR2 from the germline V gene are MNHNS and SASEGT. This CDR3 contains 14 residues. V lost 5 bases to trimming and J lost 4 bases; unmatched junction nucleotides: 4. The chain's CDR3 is CASSHRGATGELFF. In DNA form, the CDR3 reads TGTGCCAGCAGTCACAGGGGTGCCACCGGGGAGCTGTTTTTT.

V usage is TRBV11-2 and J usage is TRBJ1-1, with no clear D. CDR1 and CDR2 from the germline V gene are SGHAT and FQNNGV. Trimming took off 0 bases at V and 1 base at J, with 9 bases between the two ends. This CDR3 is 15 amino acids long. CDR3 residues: CASSLEQGTNTEAFF. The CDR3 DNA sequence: TGTGCCAGCAGCTTAGAGCAAGGAACGAACACTGAAGCTTTCTTT.

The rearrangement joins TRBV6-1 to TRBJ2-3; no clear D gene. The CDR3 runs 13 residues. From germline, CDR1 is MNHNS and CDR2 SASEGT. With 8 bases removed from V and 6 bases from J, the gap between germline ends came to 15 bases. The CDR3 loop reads CASSDRFEDTQYF. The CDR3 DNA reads TGTGCCAGCTCAGACCGGTTTGAGGATACGCAGTATTTT.